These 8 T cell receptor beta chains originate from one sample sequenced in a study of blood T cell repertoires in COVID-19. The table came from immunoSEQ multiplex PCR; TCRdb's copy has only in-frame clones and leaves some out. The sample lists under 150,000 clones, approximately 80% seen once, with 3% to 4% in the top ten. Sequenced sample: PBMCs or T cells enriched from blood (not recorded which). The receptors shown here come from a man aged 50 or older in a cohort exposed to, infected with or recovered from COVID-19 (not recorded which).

DNA of the CDR3: TGTGCCAGTAGGTCAGGGTTTGGCTACACCTTC. It specifies CASRSGFGYTF. V and J are TRBV19 and TRBJ1-2, with D perhaps TRBD1 (5 bases). CDR1 and CDR2 (germline): LNHDA, SQIVND (reference sequence). Trimming took off 6 bases at V and 7 bases at J, with 9 bases between the two ends. CDR3 length: 11 amino acids.

CDR3 amino acids: CASRTRDNLYEQYF. The CDR3 DNA sequence: TGTGCCAGCCGAACCCGGGACAACCTCTACGAGCAGTACTTC. The rearrangement joins TRBV28 to TRBJ2-7, with D possibly being TRBD1 (6 bases). This CDR3 is 14 amino acids long. Germline V gene sequence: CDR1 MDHEN, CDR2 SYDVKM. Trimming left V 8 bases short and J 3 bases short, with 17 bases between.

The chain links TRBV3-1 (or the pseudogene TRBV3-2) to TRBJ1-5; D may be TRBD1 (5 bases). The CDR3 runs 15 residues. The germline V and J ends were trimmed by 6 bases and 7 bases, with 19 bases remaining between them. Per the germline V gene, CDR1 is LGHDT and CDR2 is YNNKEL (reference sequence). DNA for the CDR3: TGTGCCAGCAGTCGGGGTCAGGGAGGAGGACAGCCCCAGCATTTT. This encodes CASSRGQGGGQPQHF.

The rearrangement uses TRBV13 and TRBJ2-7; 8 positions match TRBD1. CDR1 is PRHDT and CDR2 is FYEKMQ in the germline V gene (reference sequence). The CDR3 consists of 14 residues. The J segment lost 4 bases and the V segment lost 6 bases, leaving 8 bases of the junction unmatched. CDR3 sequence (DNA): TGTGCCAGCAGGATCCGGGACAGGCCTTACGAGCAGTACTTC. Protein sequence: CASRIRDRPYEQYF.

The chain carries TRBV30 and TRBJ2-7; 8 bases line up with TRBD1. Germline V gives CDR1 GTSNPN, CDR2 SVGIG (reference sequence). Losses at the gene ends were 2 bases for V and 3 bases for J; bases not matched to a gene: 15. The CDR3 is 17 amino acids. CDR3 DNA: TGTGCCTGGAGTCCGGCAGGGGGCCATAGTAATTACTACGAGCAGTACTTC. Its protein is CAWSPAGGHSNYYEQYF.

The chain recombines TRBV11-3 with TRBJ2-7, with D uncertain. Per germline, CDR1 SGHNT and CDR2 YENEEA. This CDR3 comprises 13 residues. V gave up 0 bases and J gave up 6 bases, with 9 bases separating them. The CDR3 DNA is TGTGCCAGCAGCTTAGATCTTCTCGGCGAGCAGTACTTC. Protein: CASSLDLLGEQYF.

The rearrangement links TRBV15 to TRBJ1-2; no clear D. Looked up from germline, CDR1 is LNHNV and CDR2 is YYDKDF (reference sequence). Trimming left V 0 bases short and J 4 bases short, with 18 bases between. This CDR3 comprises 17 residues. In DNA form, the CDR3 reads TGTGCCACCAGCAGAGATCGGGGAGGGTATGTCGGCTATGGCTACACCTTC. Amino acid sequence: CATSRDRGGYVGYGYTF.

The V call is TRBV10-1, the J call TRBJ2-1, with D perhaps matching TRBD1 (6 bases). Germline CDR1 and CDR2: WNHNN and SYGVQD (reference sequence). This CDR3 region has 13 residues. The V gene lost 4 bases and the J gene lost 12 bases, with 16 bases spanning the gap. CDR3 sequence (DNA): TGCGCCAGCAGTGTGACAGGTGCCGAAAGGCAGTTCTTC. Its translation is CASSVTGAERQFF.